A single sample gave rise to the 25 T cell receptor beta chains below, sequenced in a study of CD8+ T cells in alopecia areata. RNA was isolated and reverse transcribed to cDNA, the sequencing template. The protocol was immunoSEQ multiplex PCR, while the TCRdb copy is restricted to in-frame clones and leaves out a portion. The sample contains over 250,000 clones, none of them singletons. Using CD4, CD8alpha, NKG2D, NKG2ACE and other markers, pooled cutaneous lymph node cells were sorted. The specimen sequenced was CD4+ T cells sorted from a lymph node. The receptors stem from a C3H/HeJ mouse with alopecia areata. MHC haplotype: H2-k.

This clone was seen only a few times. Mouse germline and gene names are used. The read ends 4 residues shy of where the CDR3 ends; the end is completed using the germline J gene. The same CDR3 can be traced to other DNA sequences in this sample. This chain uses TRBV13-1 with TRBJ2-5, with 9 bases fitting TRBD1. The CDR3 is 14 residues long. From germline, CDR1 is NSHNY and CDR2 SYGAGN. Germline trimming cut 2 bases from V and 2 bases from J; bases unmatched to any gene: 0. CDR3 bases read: TGTGCCAGCAGTGAGGGACAGGGCCAAGAC. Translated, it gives CASSEGQGQD. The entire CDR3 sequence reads CASSEGQGQDTQYF.

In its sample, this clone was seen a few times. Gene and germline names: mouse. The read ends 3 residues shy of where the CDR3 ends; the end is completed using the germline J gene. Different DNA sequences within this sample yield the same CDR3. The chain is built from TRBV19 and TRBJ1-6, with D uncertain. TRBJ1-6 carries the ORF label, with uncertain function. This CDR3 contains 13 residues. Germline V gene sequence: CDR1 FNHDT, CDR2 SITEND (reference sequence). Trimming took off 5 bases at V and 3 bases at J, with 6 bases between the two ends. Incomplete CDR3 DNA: TGTGCCAGCAGACAGAACTATAATTCGCCC. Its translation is CASRQNYNSP. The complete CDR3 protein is CASRQNYNSPLYF.

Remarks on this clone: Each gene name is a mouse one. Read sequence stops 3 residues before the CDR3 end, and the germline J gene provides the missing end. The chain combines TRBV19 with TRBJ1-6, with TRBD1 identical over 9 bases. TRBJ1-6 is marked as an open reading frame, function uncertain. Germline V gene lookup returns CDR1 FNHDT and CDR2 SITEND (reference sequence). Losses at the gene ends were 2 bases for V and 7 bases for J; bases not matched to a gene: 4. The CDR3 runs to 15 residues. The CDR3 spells CASSMGTGRNSPLYF. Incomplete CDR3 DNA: TGTGCCAGCAGTATGGGGACAGGGAGGAATTCGCCC.

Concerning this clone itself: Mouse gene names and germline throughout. CDR3 bases read: TGTGCCAGCAGCCGAGGACAGGCAAATTCGCCC. This gives the protein CASSRGQANSP. The entire CDR3 sequence reads CASSRGQANSPLYF. The rearrangement joins TRBV5 to TRBJ1-6, with TRBD1 identical over 7 bases. The read falls 3 residues short of the CDR3 end, and the missing part is taken from the germline J gene. TRBJ1-6 is an ORF, and what it does is uncertain. The V segment lost 4 bases and the J segment 7 bases; nucleotides outside the gene matches: 4. The V gene's germline CDR1 is LGHNA and CDR2 YNLKQL (reference sequence). The CDR3 contains 14 residues.

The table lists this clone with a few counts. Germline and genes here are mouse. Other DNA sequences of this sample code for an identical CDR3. CDR3 bases read: TGCACCTGCAGTGCGACGGGACAAACAAACTCC. Translation gives CTCSATGQTNS. The CDR3 as a whole reads CTCSATGQTNSDYTF. The chain joins TRBV1 to TRBJ1-2, with D possibly TRBD1 on 6 matching bases. The read falls 4 residues short of the CDR3 end, and the missing part is taken from the germline J gene. Germline values: CDR1 NSQYPW, CDR2 LRSPGD (reference sequence). This CDR3 is built from 15 residues. V lost 3 bases and J 0 bases, leaving 11 bases between the germline ends.

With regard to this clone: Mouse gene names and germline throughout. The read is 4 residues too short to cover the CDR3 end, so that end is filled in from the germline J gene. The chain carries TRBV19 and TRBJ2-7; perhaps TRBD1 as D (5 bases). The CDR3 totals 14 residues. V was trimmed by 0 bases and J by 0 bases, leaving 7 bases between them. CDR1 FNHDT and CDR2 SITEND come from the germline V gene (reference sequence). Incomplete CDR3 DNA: TGTGCCAGCAGTATAGAGGACATCTCCTAT. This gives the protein CASSIEDISY. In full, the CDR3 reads CASSIEDISYEQYF.

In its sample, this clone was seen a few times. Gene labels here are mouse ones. CDR3 region: CASSLGGSSQNTLYF. The sequenced part of the CDR3 DNA is TGTGCCAGCAGTCTGGGGGGGTCTAGTCAAAAC. This chain uses TRBV13-1 with TRBJ2-4, with 9 bases identical to TRBD2. The read ends 4 residues shy of where the CDR3 ends; the end is completed using the germline J gene. Germline CDR1 and CDR2: NSHNY and SYGAGN. This CDR3 has 15 amino acids. Trimming at V came to 4 bases and at J to 0 bases, leaving 3 bases not matched to a gene.

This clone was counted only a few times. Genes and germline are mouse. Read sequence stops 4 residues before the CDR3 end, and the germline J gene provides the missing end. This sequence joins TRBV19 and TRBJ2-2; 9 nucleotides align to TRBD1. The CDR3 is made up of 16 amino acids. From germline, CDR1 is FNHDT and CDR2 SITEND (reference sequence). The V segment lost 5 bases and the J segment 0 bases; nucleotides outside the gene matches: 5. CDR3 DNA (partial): TGTGCCAGCAGCAGAGGGACAGGGACAAACACCGGG. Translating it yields CASSRGTGTNTG. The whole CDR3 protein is CASSRGTGTNTGQLYF.

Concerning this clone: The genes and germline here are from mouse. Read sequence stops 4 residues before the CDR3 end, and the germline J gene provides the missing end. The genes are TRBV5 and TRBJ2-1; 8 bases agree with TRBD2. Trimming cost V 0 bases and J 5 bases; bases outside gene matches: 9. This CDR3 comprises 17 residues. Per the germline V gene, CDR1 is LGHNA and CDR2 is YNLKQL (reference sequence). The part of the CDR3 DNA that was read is TGTGCCAGCAGCCAAGATAGGGGATGGGGGGGAGATGCT. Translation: CASSQDRGWGGDA. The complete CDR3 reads CASSQDRGWGGDAEQFF.

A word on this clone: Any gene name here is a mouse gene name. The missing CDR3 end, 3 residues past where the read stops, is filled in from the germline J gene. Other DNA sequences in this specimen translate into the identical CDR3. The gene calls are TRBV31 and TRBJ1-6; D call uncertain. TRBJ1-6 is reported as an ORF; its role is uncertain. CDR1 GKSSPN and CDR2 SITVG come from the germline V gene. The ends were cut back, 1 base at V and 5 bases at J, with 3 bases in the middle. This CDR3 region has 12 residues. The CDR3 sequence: CAWSPNNSPLYF. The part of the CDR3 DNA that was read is TGTGCCTGGAGTCCCAATAATTCGCCC.

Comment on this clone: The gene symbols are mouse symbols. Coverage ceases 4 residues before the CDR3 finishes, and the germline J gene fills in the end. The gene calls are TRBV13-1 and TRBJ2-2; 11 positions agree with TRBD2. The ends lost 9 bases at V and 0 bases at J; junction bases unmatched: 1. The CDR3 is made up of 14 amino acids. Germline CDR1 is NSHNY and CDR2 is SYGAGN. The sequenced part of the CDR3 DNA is TGTGCCAACTGGGGGGGCGCAAACACCGGG. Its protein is CANWGGANTG. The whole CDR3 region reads CANWGGANTGQLYF.

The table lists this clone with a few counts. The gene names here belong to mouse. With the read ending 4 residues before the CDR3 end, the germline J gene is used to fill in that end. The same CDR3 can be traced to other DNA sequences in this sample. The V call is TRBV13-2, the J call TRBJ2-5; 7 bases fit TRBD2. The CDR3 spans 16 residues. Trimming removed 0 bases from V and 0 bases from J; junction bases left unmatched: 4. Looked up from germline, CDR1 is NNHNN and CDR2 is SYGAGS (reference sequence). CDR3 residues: CASGDALGVNQDTQYF. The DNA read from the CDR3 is TGTGCCAGCGGTGATGCTCTGGGGGTTAACCAAGAC.

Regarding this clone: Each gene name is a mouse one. The chain's CDR3 is CASSQELANSDYTF. The covered CDR3 bases are TGTGCCAGCAGCCAAGAACTTGCAAACTCC. The genes are TRBV5 and TRBJ1-2; D gene ambiguous. The read stops 4 residues short of the end of the CDR3; the missing end is completed from the germline J gene. The CDR3 runs to 14 residues. Germline CDR1 reads LGHNA; CDR2 reads YNLKQL (reference sequence). V lost 0 bases, J lost 0 bases, and 5 bases lay in between.

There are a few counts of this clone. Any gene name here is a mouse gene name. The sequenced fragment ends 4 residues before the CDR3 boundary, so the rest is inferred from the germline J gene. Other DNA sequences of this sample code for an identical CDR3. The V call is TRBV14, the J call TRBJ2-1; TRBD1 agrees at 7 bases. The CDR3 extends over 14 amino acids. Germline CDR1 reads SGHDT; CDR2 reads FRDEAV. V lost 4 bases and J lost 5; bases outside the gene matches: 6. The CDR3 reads CASSPQGLDAEQFF. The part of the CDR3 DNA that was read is TGTGCCAGCAGTCCACAGGGGCTGGATGCT.

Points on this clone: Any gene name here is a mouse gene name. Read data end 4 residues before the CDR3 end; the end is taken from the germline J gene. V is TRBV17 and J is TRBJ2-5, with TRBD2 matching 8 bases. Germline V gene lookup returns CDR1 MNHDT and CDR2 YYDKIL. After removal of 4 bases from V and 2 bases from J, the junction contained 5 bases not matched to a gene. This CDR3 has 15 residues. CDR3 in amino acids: CASSKAGLAQDTQYF. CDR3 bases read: TGTGCTAGCAGTAAAGCGGGACTGGCCCAAGAC.

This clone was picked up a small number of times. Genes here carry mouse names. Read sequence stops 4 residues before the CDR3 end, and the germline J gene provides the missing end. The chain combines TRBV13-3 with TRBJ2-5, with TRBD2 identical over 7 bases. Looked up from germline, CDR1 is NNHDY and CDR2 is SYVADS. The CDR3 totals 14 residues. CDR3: CATTMGGDWDTQYF. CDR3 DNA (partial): TGTGCCACCACTATGGGGGGTGACTGGGAC.

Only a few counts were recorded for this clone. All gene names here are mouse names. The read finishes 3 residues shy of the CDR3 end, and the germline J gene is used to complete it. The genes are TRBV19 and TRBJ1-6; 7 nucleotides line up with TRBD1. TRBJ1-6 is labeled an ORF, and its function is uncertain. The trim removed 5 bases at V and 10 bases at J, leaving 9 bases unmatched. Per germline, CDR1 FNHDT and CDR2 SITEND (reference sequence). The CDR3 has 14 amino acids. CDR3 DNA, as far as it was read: TGTGCCAGCAGCCCTCCGACAGGGCGATCGCCC. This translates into CASSPPTGRSP. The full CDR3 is CASSPPTGRSPLYF.

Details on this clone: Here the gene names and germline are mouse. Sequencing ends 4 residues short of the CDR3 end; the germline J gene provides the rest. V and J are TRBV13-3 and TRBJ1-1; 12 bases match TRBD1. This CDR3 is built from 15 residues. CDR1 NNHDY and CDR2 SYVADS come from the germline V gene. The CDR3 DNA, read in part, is TGTGCCAGCAGTGCGGGACAGGGGGCGCGAGGA. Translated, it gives CASSAGQGARG. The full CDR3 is CASSAGQGARGEVFF.

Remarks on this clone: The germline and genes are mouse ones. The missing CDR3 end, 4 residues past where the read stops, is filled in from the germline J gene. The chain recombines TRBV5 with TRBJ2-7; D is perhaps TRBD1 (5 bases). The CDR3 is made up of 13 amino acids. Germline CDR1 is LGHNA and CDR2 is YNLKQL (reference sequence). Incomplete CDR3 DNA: TGTGCCAGCAGCCAAGTCGGCAGGGAT. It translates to CASSQVGRD. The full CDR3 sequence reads CASSQVGRDEQYF.

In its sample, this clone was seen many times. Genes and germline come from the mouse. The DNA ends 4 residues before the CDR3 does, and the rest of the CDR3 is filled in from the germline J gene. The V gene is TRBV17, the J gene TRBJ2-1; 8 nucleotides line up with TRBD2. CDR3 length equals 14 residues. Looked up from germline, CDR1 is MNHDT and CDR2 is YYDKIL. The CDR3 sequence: CASSRLGGEAEQFF. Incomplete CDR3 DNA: TGTGCTAGCAGTAGACTGGGGGGAGAAGCT.

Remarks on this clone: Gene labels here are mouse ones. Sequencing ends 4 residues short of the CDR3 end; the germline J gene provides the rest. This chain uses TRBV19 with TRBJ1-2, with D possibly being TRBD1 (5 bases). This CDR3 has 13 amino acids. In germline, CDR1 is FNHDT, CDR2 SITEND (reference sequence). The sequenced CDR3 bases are TGTGCCAGCAGTATAAGGCAGGGCGCC. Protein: CASSIRQGA. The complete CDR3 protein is CASSIRQGADYTF.

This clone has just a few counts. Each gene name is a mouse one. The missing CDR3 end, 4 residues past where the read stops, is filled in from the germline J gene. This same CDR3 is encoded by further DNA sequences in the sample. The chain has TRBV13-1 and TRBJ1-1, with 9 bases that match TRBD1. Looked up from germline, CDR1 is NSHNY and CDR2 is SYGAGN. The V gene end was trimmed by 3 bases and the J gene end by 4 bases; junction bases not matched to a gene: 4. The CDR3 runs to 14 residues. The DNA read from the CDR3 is TGTGCCAGCAGTGCGGACAGGGGTGCCACA. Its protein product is CASSADRGAT. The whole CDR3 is CASSADRGATEVFF.

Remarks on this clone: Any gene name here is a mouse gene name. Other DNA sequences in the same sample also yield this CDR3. Incomplete CDR3 DNA: TGTGCCAGCGGCCGGGACACCTATGCT. Translating it yields CASGRDTYA. The full-length CDR3 reads as CASGRDTYAEQFF. V and J are TRBV13-2 and TRBJ2-1, with D possibly being TRBD1 (6 bases). The read finishes 4 residues shy of the CDR3 end, and the germline J gene is used to complete it. The CDR3 totals 13 residues. The germline V and J ends were trimmed by 5 bases and 3 bases, with 9 bases remaining between them. The germline gives CDR1 NNHNN, CDR2 SYGAGS (reference sequence).

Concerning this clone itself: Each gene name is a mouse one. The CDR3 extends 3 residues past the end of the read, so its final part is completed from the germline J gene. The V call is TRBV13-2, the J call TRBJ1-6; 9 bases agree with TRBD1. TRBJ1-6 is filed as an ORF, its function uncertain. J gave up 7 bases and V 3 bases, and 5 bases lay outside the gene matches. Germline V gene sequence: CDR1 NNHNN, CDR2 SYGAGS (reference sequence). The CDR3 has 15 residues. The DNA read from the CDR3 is TGTGCCAGCGGTGGGCCGGGACAGGGAAATTCGCCC. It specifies CASGGPGQGNSP. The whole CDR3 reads CASGGPGQGNSPLYF.

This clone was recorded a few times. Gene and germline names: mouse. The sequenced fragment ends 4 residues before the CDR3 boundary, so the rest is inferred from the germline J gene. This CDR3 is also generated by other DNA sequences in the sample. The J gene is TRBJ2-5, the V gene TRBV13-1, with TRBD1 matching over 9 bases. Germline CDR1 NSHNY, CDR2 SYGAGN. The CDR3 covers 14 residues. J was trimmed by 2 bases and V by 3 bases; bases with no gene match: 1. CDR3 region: CASSGTGVQDTQYF. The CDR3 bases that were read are TGTGCCAGCAGTGGGACAGGGGTCCAAGAC.